The clone carrying this T cell receptor beta chain was observed a few times. These data originate in a study of long-term antiretroviral therapy in people with HIV. Runs used v3.0 of the immunoSEQ assay and were done at survey level. Per sample, sequencing targeted about 40,000-55,000 T-cell genomes. Profiling relied on immunoSEQ multiplex PCR, and the TCRdb table lists in-frame clones only, not all of them. The table includes tens of thousands of clones, 70% to 90% detected once. The germline gives CDR1 SEHNR, CDR2 FQNEAQ (reference sequence). The CDR3 has 15 residues. With V trimmed by 3 bases and J by 2 bases, 6 bases remained unmatched.

The chain recombines TRBV7-9 with TRBJ2-7, with 8 nucleotides matching TRBD2. The input for sequencing was unsorted PBMCs, taken 0.6 years after starting antiretroviral therapy. The clonotype originates from a man between 60 and 75 years old with HIV. The CDR3 reads CASSLTGGPAYEQYF. CDR3 nucleotides: TGTGCCAGCAGCTTGACGGGGGGGCCGGCCTACGAGCAGTACTTC.